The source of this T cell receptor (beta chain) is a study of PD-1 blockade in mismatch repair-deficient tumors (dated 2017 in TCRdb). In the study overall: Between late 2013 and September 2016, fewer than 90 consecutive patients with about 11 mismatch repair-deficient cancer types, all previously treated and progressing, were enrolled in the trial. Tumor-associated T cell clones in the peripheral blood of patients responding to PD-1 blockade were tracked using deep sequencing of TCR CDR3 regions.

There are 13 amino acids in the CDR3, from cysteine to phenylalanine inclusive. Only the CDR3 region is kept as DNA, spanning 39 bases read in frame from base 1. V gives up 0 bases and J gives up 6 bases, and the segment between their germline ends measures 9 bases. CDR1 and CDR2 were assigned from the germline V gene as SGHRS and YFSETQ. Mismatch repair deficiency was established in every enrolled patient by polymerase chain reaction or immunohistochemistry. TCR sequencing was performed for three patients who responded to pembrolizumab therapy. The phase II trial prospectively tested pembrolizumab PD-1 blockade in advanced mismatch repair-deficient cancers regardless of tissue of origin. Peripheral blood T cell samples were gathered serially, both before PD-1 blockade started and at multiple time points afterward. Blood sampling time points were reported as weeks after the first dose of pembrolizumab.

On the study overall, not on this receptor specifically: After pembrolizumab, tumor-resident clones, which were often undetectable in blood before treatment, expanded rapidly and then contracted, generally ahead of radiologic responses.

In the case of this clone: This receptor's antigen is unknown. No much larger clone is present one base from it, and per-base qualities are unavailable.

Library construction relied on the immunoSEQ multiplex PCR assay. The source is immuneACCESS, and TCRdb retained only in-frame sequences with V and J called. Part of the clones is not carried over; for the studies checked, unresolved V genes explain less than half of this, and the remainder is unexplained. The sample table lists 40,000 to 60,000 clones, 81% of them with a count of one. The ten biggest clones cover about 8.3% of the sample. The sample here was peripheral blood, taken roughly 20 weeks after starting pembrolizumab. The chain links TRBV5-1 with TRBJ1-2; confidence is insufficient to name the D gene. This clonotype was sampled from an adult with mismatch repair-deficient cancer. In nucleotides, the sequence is TGCGCCAGCAGCTTGGTTACAGAGAATGGCTACACCTTC. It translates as CASSLVTENGYTF.